The 30 T cell receptor beta chains reported below all come from one sample, sequenced in a study of cytomegalovirus exposure and HLA in healthy donors. The study ran its PCR with 60 Vbeta and 13 Jbeta primers. Data came from immunoSEQ multiplex PCR; TCRdb stores just in-frame clones and leaves some out. Of roughly 190,000 clones listed, roughly 80% are singletons. Sequenced material: PBMCs. Receptor source: a man between 35 and 55 years old in good health and CMV-seropositive.

With respect to this clone: Germline is not matched at one junction end, which may reflect a read error. V and J are TRBV4-1 and TRBJ1-2, with D possibly being TRBD1 (5 bases). Germline CDR1 and CDR2: MGHRA and YSYEKL. CDR3 size: 14 residues. This CDR3 reads CASSQWEGDYGCTF. In nucleotides, the CDR3 is TGCGCCAGCAGCCAATGGGAAGGGGACTATGGCTGCACCTTC.

The chain is built from TRBV6-5 and TRBJ2-1; the D is unclear. Germline V gives CDR1 MNHEY, CDR2 SVGAGI. CDR3 length: 13 residues. V was shortened by 0 bases and J by 7 bases, with 7 bases between the two germline ends. The DNA for the CDR3 is TGTGCCAGCAGTTACTCAAAGCTGAATGAGCAGTTCTTC. Translation: CASSYSKLNEQFF.

The chain uses TRBV4-2 and TRBJ2-1, with D possibly being TRBD2 (6 bases). The V end lost 3 bases, the J end lost 1 base, and 16 bases lay between the germline ends. CDR3 length: 17 amino acids. Germline V gene sequence: CDR1 LGHNA, CDR2 YNFKEQ. The CDR3 region is CASSQDDTGESYNEQFF. The DNA for the CDR3 is TGTGCCAGCAGCCAGGATGATACGGGAGAATCCTACAATGAGCAGTTCTTC.

This chain joins TRBV6-5 and TRBJ1-4; 7 positions match TRBD1. J lost 4 bases, V lost 5 bases, and 4 bases had no gene match. Germline lookup yields CDR1 MNHEY and CDR2 SVGAGI. This CDR3 region has 14 residues. The CDR3 is CASSQGTVNEKLFF. The CDR3 nucleotides are TGTGCCAGCAGTCAAGGGACAGTTAATGAAAAACTGTTTTTT.

The V call is TRBV5-6, the J call TRBJ2-5, with 8 bases aligning to TRBD2. J lost 5 bases, V lost 4 bases, and 7 bases had no gene match. Germline-derived CDR1 and CDR2 are SGHDT and YYEEEE. The CDR3 is 14 residues long. The CDR3 DNA sequence: TGTGCCAGCAGCGTCGGGAGGGCGGGCGAGACCCAGTACTTC. Protein sequence: CASSVGRAGETQYF.

The rearrangement links TRBV19 to TRBJ2-7; D is unclear. Trimming left V 3 bases short and J 2 bases short, with 8 bases between. The germline V gene encodes CDR1 LNHDA and CDR2 SQIVND (reference sequence). The length of the CDR3 is 13 residues. DNA for the CDR3: TGTGCCAGTAGTATCATACTCGCCTACGAGCAGTACTTC. Amino acid sequence: CASSIILAYEQYF.

The genes are TRBV7-9 and TRBJ2-1, with 7 nucleotides matching TRBD2. With 5 bases clipped from V and 7 bases from J, the junction kept 11 bases outside the gene matches. The CDR3 is 15 amino acids. CDR1 SEHNR and CDR2 FQNEAQ come from the germline V gene (reference sequence). Here the CDR3 reads CASSGGSPMRNEQFF. The DNA of the CDR3 is TGTGCCAGCAGCGGCGGGAGTCCCATGAGGAATGAGCAGTTCTTC.

V and J are TRBV30 and TRBJ2-3; a possible D gene is TRBD2 (7 bases). In germline, CDR1 is GTSNPN, CDR2 SVGIG (reference sequence). V was trimmed by 0 bases and J by 1 base, leaving 17 bases between them. The CDR3 extends over 17 amino acids. The CDR3 reads CAWSVLGGRPGTDTQYF. CDR3 bases: TGTGCCTGGAGTGTACTGGGGGGGCGCCCCGGCACAGATACGCAGTATTTT.

V usage is TRBV4-1 and J usage is TRBJ2-5; D is perhaps TRBD1 (6 bases). Germline V CDR1 and CDR2: MGHRA, YSYEKL. This CDR3 region has 15 residues. V was shortened by 1 base and J by 3 bases, with 12 bases between the two germline ends. The CDR3 is CASSQAGVVEETQYF. CDR3 bases: TGCGCCAGCAGCCAAGCAGGGGTCGTCGAAGAGACCCAGTACTTC.

Of note for this clone: Sequence at one end of the junction differs from germline and may be a read error. The V gene is TRBV7-9, the J gene TRBJ2-7; TRBD2 matches at 11 bases. The CDR3 totals 16 residues. Germline V gene lookup returns CDR1 SEHNR and CDR2 FQNEAQ (reference sequence). The CDR3 reads CSSSPQALAGVGEQYF. The DNA for the CDR3 is TGTTCCAGCAGCCCTCAGGCACTAGCGGGAGTTGGCGAGCAGTACTTC.

J is TRBJ1-4 and V is TRBV7-2; D call uncertain. V lost 1 base and J lost 6, with 21 bases in between. The CDR3 totals 18 residues. Germline V lookup: CDR1 SGHTA, CDR2 FQGNSA. CDR3 sequence: CASSLVIRALNSHEKLFF. Here the CDR3 DNA reads TGTGCCAGCAGCTTAGTTATCCGCGCTTTAAACAGTCATGAAAAACTGTTTTTT.

This clone was observed a few times. This chain uses TRBV5-1 with TRBJ1-2, with D tentatively TRBD1 (5 bases). The ends were cut back, 2 bases at V and 8 bases at J, with 16 bases in the middle. Germline lookup yields CDR1 SGHRS and CDR2 YFSETQ. The CDR3 length is 14 residues. The CDR3 nucleotides are TGCGCCAGCAGCTTAGGCGGGGACTTGGAGGGCTACACCTTC. Its translation: CASSLGGDLEGYTF.

J is TRBJ2-7 and V is TRBV6-1, with TRBD2 matching 13 bases. V lost 8 bases to trimming and J lost 6 bases; unmatched junction nucleotides: 7. CDR1 is MNHNS and CDR2 is SASEGT in the germline V gene. The CDR3 totals 14 residues. CDR3 coding DNA: TGTGCCAGCCGCGAGACTAGCGGGAGGCCCGAGCAGTACTTC. This codes for CASRETSGRPEQYF.

The rearrangement joins TRBV5-4 to TRBJ1-6; 8 nucleotides agree with TRBD1. V shed 4 bases, J shed 9 bases, and the junction held 12 bases outside the gene matches. This CDR3 region has 16 residues. CDR1 SGHNT and CDR2 YYREEE come from the germline V gene (reference sequence). The CDR3 nucleotides read TGTGCCAGCAGCACGGACAGGGCGGTGGAGACTTCACCCCTCCACTTT. Its translation is CASSTDRAVETSPLHF.

V usage is TRBV5-5 and J usage is TRBJ2-7, with TRBD2 matching over 8 bases. After removal of 4 bases from V and 3 bases from J, the junction contained 6 bases not matched to a gene. The CDR3 covers 14 residues. CDR1 and CDR2 from the germline V gene are SGHKS and YYEKEE (reference sequence). The CDR3 spells CASSREGYGYEQYF. The CDR3 DNA reads as TGTGCCAGCAGCCGGGAGGGGTACGGCTACGAGCAGTACTTC.

The CDR3 nucleotides read TGTGCCAGTAGTATTTCGCCTAGCGGAGGGAGGAGCTACGAGCAGTACTTC. This sequence encodes CASSISPSGGRSYEQYF. This chain uses TRBV19 with TRBJ2-7, with 7 bases identical to TRBD2. This CDR3 comprises 17 residues. Per the germline V gene, CDR1 is LNHDA and CDR2 is SQIVND (reference sequence). The ends lost 3 bases at V and 3 bases at J; junction bases unmatched: 14.

The chain has TRBV11-2 and TRBJ2-2; TRBD2 matches 7 bases. The trim removed 7 bases at V and 4 bases at J, leaving 18 bases unmatched. Germline-derived CDR1 and CDR2 are SGHAT and FQNNGV. This CDR3 region has 18 residues. DNA of the CDR3: TGTGCCAGCATCCCTCCCCCGCCGGGACTACAAATCACCGGGGAGCTGTTTTTT. This translates into CASIPPPPGLQITGELFF.

The chain recombines TRBV5-1 with TRBJ1-1, with 8 bases aligning to TRBD1. The CDR3 sequence is 15 residues long. In germline, CDR1 is SGHRS, CDR2 YFSETQ. The V segment lost 0 bases and the J segment 4 bases; nucleotides outside the gene matches: 5. The CDR3 DNA sequence: TGCGCCAGCAGCTTGGTAACAGGGGGTTTCACTGAAGCTTTCTTT. It specifies CASSLVTGGFTEAFF.

The J gene is TRBJ1-1, the V gene TRBV29-1; D possibly corresponds to TRBD1 (5 bases). The V and J ends lost 3 bases and 0 bases respectively, with 17 bases between them. Germline assignment: CDR1 SQVTM and CDR2 ANQGSEA. This CDR3 has 16 residues. In nucleotides, the CDR3 is TGCAGCGTTGAGGGGCGGGGACGGACAATGAACACTGAAGCTTTCTTT. It codes for CSVEGRGRTMNTEAFF.

This chain uses TRBV6-1 with TRBJ1-2; 7 nucleotides agree with TRBD1. V lost 11 bases and J lost 1; bases outside the gene matches: 4. Per germline, CDR1 MNHNS and CDR2 SASEGT. This CDR3 spans 12 amino acids. CDR3 DNA sequence: TGTGCCGCGGGACAGCTTAACTATGGCTACACCTTC. Translation gives CAAGQLNYGYTF.

This clone was detected a few times. V is TRBV6-6 and J is TRBJ2-7; tentative D call: TRBD1 (5 bases). Trimming left V 6 bases short and J 6 bases short, with 18 bases between. Germline V CDR1 and CDR2: MNHNY, SVGAGI (reference sequence). CDR3 size: 14 residues. The CDR3 sequence is CASSVAGAGFEQYF. The CDR3, as DNA: TGTGCCAGCAGCGTCGCTGGGGCTGGATTCGAGCAGTACTTC.

This clone was seen only once. In DNA form, the CDR3 reads TGCGCCAGCAGCTTGGGGTCCGCCGGTCTACCCTATGGCTACACCTTC. Its protein product is CASSLGSAGLPYGYTF. The chain links TRBV5-1 to TRBJ1-2; D not certain. Trimming removed 0 bases from V and 4 bases from J, with 16 bases in between. This CDR3 has 16 residues. CDR1 is SGHRS, CDR2 YFSETQ, per germline.

This clone occurred a few times. The chain carries TRBV28 and TRBJ1-1; tentative D call: TRBD1 (5 bases). The CDR3 has 14 residues. From germline, CDR1 is MDHEN and CDR2 SYDVKM. Trimming took 3 bases from V and 1 from J, leaving 9 bases between them. CDR3: CASSFQTANTEAFF. The CDR3 DNA sequence: TGTGCCAGCAGTTTTCAGACAGCGAACACTGAAGCTTTCTTT.

The genes are TRBV5-4 and TRBJ1-2; D call uncertain. V was shortened by 4 bases and J by 2 bases, with 15 bases between the two germline ends. This CDR3 contains 15 residues. Germline V gene data show CDR1 as SGHNT and CDR2 as YYREEE (reference sequence). The CDR3 loop is CASSPPQAQNYGYTF. CDR3 DNA sequence: TGTGCCAGCAGCCCCCCGCAGGCCCAGAACTATGGCTACACCTTC.

This rearrangement joins TRBV19 to TRBJ2-7; TRBD1 aligns across 9 bases. The CDR3 is 15 residues long. V gave up 6 bases and J gave up 12 bases; unmatched junction bases: 18. Germline V gene data show CDR1 as LNHDA and CDR2 as SQIVND (reference sequence). CDR3 sequence (DNA): TGTGCCAGTAGCCCTGGCGGGACAGGGAGGTTCTATCGGTACTTC. Translated, it gives CASSPGGTGRFYRYF. Combining the CDR3 with reference TRBV19 and TRBJ2-7 gives the whole variable domain DGGITQSPKYLFRKEGQNVTLSCEQNLNHDAMYWYRQDPGQGLRLIYYSQIVNDFQKGDIAEGYSVSREKKESFPLTVTSAQKNPTAFYLCASSPGGTGRFYRYFGPGTRLTVT.

As DNA, the CDR3 is TGTGCCAGCAGCTTAGGAAGGGGGAATCAGCCCCAGCATTTT. Translating it yields CASSLGRGNQPQHF. The V and J genes are TRBV7-9 and TRBJ1-5, with D perhaps matching TRBD1 (6 bases). V lost 1 base, J lost 4 bases, and 8 bases lay in between. CDR3 size: 14 residues. In germline, CDR1 is SEHNR, CDR2 FQNEAQ (reference sequence).

This rearrangement joins TRBV5-8 to TRBJ2-7; 9 bases fit TRBD2. This CDR3 contains 19 residues. The V and J ends lost 4 bases and 0 bases, in that order; junction bases with no gene match: 17. The germline V gene encodes CDR1 SGHTS and CDR2 YDEGEE. The chain's CDR3 is CASSLRASSGISSSYEQYF. The CDR3 nucleotides are TGTGCCAGCAGCCTCAGGGCGTCTAGCGGGATCAGTAGCTCCTACGAGCAGTACTTC.

This sequence joins TRBV18 and TRBJ1-3; the D gene is possibly TRBD1 (6 bases). CDR1 is KGHSH and CDR2 is LQKENI in the germline V gene. Trimming removed 0 bases at V and 4 bases at J, with 10 bases between. This CDR3 is 15 amino acids long. The CDR3 DNA reads TGTGCCAGCTCACCACCGTCAGGGGAGGGAAACACCATATATTTT. Its protein is CASSPPSGEGNTIYF.

The CDR3: CASSSPGTSVYEQYF. In DNA form, the CDR3 reads TGTGCCAGTAGTAGCCCTGGGACTAGCGTCTACGAGCAGTACTTC. The J gene is TRBJ2-5, the V gene TRBV19; 10 positions agree with TRBD2. The DNA end lines up better with TRBJ2-7; the J call may be wrong. Germline CDR1 is LNHDA and CDR2 is SQIVND (reference sequence). This CDR3 is built from 15 residues.

The chain combines TRBV9 with TRBJ2-3; TRBD2 matches at 12 bases. This CDR3 comprises 18 residues. Germline loops: CDR1 SGDLS, CDR2 YYNGEE. V was clipped by 0 bases and J by 4 bases; unmatched bases: 9. This CDR3 reads CASSVAGLAGRASDTQYF. CDR3 sequence (DNA): TGTGCCAGCAGCGTAGCTGGACTAGCGGGACGAGCTTCAGATACGCAGTATTTT.